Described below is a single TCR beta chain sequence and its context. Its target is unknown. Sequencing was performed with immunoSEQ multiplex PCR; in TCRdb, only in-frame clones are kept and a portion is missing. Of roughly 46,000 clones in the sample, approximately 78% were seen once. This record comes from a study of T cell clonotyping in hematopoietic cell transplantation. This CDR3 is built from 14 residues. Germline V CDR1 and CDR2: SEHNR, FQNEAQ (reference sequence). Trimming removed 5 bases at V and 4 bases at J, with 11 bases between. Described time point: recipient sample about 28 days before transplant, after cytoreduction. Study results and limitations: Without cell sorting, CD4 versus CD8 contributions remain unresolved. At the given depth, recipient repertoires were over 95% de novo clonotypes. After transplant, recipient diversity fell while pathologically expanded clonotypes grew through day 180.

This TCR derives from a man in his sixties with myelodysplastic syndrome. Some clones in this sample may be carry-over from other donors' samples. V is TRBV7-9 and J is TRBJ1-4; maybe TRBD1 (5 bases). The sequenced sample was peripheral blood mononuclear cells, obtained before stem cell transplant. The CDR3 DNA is TGTGCCAGCAGCCAAGGGGCTGGTAATGAAAAACTGTTTTTT. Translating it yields CASSQGAGNEKLFF.